The 30 T cell receptor beta chains listed next were all sequenced from one sample in a study of T cell responses to AZD1222 COVID-19 vaccine. Profiling relied on immunoSEQ multiplex PCR, and the TCRdb table lists in-frame clones only, not all of them. The repertoire includes over 90,000 clones, approximately 89% of them detected once, and around 20% sits in the top ten. The sequencing used peripheral blood, collected on day 0 of AZD1222 vaccination. These receptors were collected from an adult in good health.

In regard to this clone: Other DNA sequences in this specimen translate into the identical CDR3. The chain carries TRBV6-4 and TRBJ1-1; D gene uncertain. Deletions cut 2 bases from V and 5 bases from J, with 9 bases between. Germline V gives CDR1 MRHNA, CDR2 SNTAGT. The CDR3 totals 13 residues. DNA of the CDR3: TGTGCCAGCAGTGACAGGGAAGGTACTGAAGCTTTCTTT. Translated, it gives CASSDREGTEAFF.

The J gene is TRBJ2-3, the V gene TRBV5-1; 11 bases fit TRBD2. CDR1 and CDR2 (germline): SGHRS, YFSETQ. The V gene end was trimmed by 5 bases and the J gene end by 0 bases; junction bases not matched to a gene: 5. CDR3 length: 16 residues. CDR3 in amino acids: CASRVTSGGSTDTQYF. For the CDR3, the DNA is TGCGCCAGCAGAGTCACTAGCGGGGGAAGCACAGATACGCAGTATTTT. Using reference TRBV5-1 and TRBJ2-3 for the parts outside the CDR3, the full variable domain is KAGVTQTPRYLIKTRGQQVTLSCSPISGHRSVSWYQQTPGQGLQFLFEYFSETQRNKGNFPGRFSGRQFSNSRSEMNVSTLELGDSALYLCASRVTSGGSTDTQYFGPGTRLTVL.

The count of this clone is one. V and J are TRBV4-3 and TRBJ2-2, with TRBD1 as a possible D gene (5 bases). V was trimmed by 0 bases and J by 4 bases, leaving 9 bases between them. CDR1 LGHNA and CDR2 YSLEER come from the germline V gene. The CDR3 has 15 amino acids. CDR3 residues: CASSQEGRATGELFF. The CDR3 DNA reads TGCGCCAGCAGCCAAGAAGGCAGGGCCACCGGGGAGCTGTTTTTT.

A remark on this clone: The same CDR3 arises from other DNA sequences in this sample as well. The rearrangement links TRBV6-2 or TRBV6-3 to TRBJ2-1; 11 nucleotides agree with TRBD2. CDR1 and CDR2 (germline): MNHEY, SVGEGT. V trimming: 6 bases; J trimming: 3 bases; junction bases outside the gene matches: 4. The CDR3 extends over 15 amino acids. The CDR3 here is CASSTGTSGYNEQFF. The CDR3 DNA follows: TGTGCCAGCAGCACCGGGACTAGCGGCTACAATGAGCAGTTCTTC.

This chain links TRBV11-3 with TRBJ2-6, with TRBD1 matching 7 bases. This CDR3 is 16 amino acids long. V lost 5 bases to trimming and J lost 0 bases; unmatched junction nucleotides: 4. Germline V gene sequence: CDR1 SGHNT, CDR2 YENEEA. The CDR3 bases are TGTGCCAGCAGCCAGGGGGTTTCCTCTGGGGCCAACGTCCTGACTTTC. Amino acids: CASSQGVSSGANVLTF.

This clone was counted only a few times. The V gene is TRBV28, the J gene TRBJ1-5; unclear D gene. Trimming stripped 1 base from V and 3 bases from J, with 7 bases between. The CDR3 length is 14 residues. CDR1 and CDR2 from the germline V gene are MDHEN and SYDVKM. The CDR3 here is CASSLSQINQPQHF. The CDR3 DNA reads TGTGCCAGCAGTTTATCACAGATCAATCAGCCCCAGCATTTT.

V gene TRBV19 combines with J gene TRBJ1-5, with 10 bases lining up with TRBD1. Trimming cost V 7 bases and J 2 bases; bases outside gene matches: 2. This CDR3 region has 14 residues. Germline lookup yields CDR1 LNHDA and CDR2 SQIVND (reference sequence). The CDR3 reads CASTGTGGNQPQHF. CDR3 DNA sequence: TGTGCCAGTACCGGGACAGGGGGCAATCAGCCCCAGCATTTT.

The J gene is TRBJ1-2, the V gene TRBV24-1; 9 nucleotides agree with TRBD1. Germline CDR1 and CDR2: KGHDR and SFDVKD. The CDR3 length is 19 residues. Trimming took 1 base from V and 4 from J; bases not matched to a gene: 15. The CDR3: CATSDFLGQGIIVRYGYTF. In nucleotides, the CDR3 is TGTGCCACCAGTGATTTCCTTGGACAGGGGATTATAGTGCGCTATGGCTACACCTTC.

This chain links TRBV7-8 with TRBJ2-1; D is perhaps TRBD1 (6 bases). Trimming left V 1 base short and J 3 bases short, with 13 bases between. The CDR3 totals 16 residues. Germline V gene sequence: CDR1 SGHVS, CDR2 FQNEAQ. The CDR3 bases are TGTGCCAGCAGCTTAGTAGGGGGAACGTACTACAATGAGCAGTTCTTC. Protein product: CASSLVGGTYYNEQFF.

J is TRBJ2-7 and V is TRBV28; no definite D call. The CDR3 runs to 12 residues. V was pared by 8 bases and J by 0 bases, with 8 bases between. Germline V gene lookup returns CDR1 MDHEN and CDR2 SYDVKM. CDR3: CASLESSYEQYF. The CDR3, as DNA: TGTGCCAGCCTAGAGAGCTCCTACGAGCAGTACTTC.

The V gene is TRBV4-1, the J gene TRBJ1-2; D perhaps matches TRBD1 (5 bases). With 3 bases removed from V and 5 bases from J, the gap between germline ends came to 13 bases. The CDR3 extends over 14 amino acids. Germline CDR1 and CDR2: MGHRA and YSYEKL. This chain's CDR3 is CASSQAGTSYGYTF. The CDR3 coding sequence is TGCGCCAGCAGCCAGGCCGGGACGTCGTATGGCTACACCTTC.

This rearrangement joins TRBV19 to TRBJ2-3; 10 bases match TRBD1. The germline gives CDR1 LNHDA, CDR2 SQIVND (reference sequence). The J segment lost 7 bases and the V segment lost 9 bases, leaving 13 bases of the junction unmatched. The CDR3 has 15 amino acids. CDR3 residues: CASQPGQGSSHTQYF. The CDR3 DNA reads as TGTGCCAGCCAACCGGGACAGGGGTCTTCCCATACGCAGTATTTT.

The chain links TRBV24-1 to TRBJ2-3; D tentatively fits TRBD1 or TRBD2 (5 bases each). Deletions cut 7 bases from V and 2 bases from J, with 9 bases between. Germline V gene sequence: CDR1 KGHDR, CDR2 SFDVKD. This CDR3 region has 13 residues. The CDR3 loop reads CATRGTVTDTQYF. Here the CDR3 DNA reads TGTGCCACCAGGGGGACGGTCACAGATACGCAGTATTTT.

The chain joins TRBV9 to TRBJ2-5; 11 bases match TRBD2. The V gene's germline CDR1 is SGDLS and CDR2 YYNGEE. This CDR3 is built from 15 residues. V trimming: 3 bases; J trimming: 2 bases; junction bases outside the gene matches: 3. The CDR3 nucleotides read TGTGCCAGCAGCGCGTGGACTAGCGGGCAAGAGACCCAGTACTTC. It encodes CASSAWTSGQETQYF.

The rearrangement joins TRBV21-1 to TRBJ2-7; the listed D gene, TRBD2, was not tested against the DNA. TRBV21-1 is reported as a pseudogene. CDR3 length equals 19 residues. The CDR3 here is CASVEGPGLAIFVSYEQYF. For the CDR3, the DNA is TGTGCCAGCGTTGAAGGGCCGGGACTAGCGATTTTTGTATCCTACGAGCAGTACTTC.

About this clone: The same CDR3 arises from other DNA sequences in this sample as well. The V call is TRBV9, the J call TRBJ1-3, with 8 positions matching TRBD1. The germline V gene encodes CDR1 SGDLS and CDR2 YYNGEE. V shed 2 bases, J shed 2 bases, and the junction held 3 bases outside the gene matches. CDR3 size: 15 residues. The CDR3 here is CASSVGQGTGNTIYF. CDR3 DNA: TGTGCCAGCAGCGTCGGACAGGGCACTGGAAACACCATATATTTT.

The chain combines TRBV7-2 with TRBJ1-5; a weak D match, TRBD1 (5 bases). V was shortened by 0 bases and J by 1 base, with 7 bases between the two germline ends. The CDR3 is 15 amino acids. CDR1 SGHTA and CDR2 FQGNSA come from the germline V gene. Written as DNA, the CDR3 is TGTGCCAGCAGCTTAGCGTGGGGGAGCAATCAGCCCCAGCATTTT. It translates to CASSLAWGSNQPQHF.

This clone has a single count. Here the CDR3 DNA reads TGTGCCAGCAGTTACTCATCCAGGTTCTCCTACGAGCAGTACTTC. Residues: CASSYSSRFSYEQYF. The rearrangement links TRBV6-5 to TRBJ2-7; no definite D call. Looked up from germline, CDR1 is MNHEY and CDR2 is SVGAGI. The CDR3 covers 15 residues. V was trimmed by 0 bases and J by 0 bases, leaving 9 bases between them.

The gene calls are TRBV18 and TRBJ1-5; 10 nucleotides line up with TRBD1. The CDR3 consists of 15 residues. Germline lookup yields CDR1 KGHSH and CDR2 LQKENI. The V gene end was trimmed by 5 bases and the J gene end by 5 bases; junction bases not matched to a gene: 6. The DNA of the CDR3 is TGTGCCAGCTCAAAGGACAGGGGGGGTGATCAGCCCCAGCATTTT. Translation gives CASSKDRGGDQPQHF.

V and J are TRBV4-2 and TRBJ1-3; D is ambiguous. This CDR3 is 18 amino acids long. Trimming pared 1 base from V and 0 bases from J, leaving 16 bases between. Germline CDR1 reads LGHNA; CDR2 reads YNFKEQ. The chain's CDR3 is CASSQVPGLVSSGNTIYF. In DNA form, the CDR3 reads TGTGCCAGCAGCCAAGTCCCCGGGTTGGTCTCCTCTGGAAACACCATATATTTT.

The rearrangement links TRBV6-2 or TRBV6-3 to TRBJ1-1, with TRBD1 identical over 8 bases. V lost 2 bases, J lost 6 bases, and 2 bases stayed unmatched. This CDR3 is built from 13 residues. The germline V gene has CDR1 MNHEY and CDR2 SVGEGT. CDR3 protein: CASSYGTGPEAFF. In nucleotides, the CDR3 is TGTGCCAGCAGTTACGGGACAGGACCTGAAGCTTTCTTT.

Concerning this clone itself: Germline is not matched at one junction end, which may reflect a read error. The chain combines TRBV7-7 with TRBJ2-1; 8 bases map to TRBD2. The CDR3 sequence is 17 residues long. Germline CDR1 and CDR2: SSHAT and FNYEAQ (reference sequence). This chain's CDR3 is CASSMLSGMGSYNEQFF. The CDR3 region has the DNA TGTGCTAGCAGCATGCTTAGCGGGATGGGGTCCTACAATGAGCAGTTCTTC.

This clone was observed a single time. The chain uses TRBV9 and TRBJ1-1; D gene uncertain. CDR3 length: 15 amino acids. Germline V gives CDR1 SGDLS, CDR2 YYNGEE. Trimming took off 3 bases at V and 0 bases at J, with 12 bases between the two ends. The CDR3 loop is CASSEPTGMNTEAFF. The CDR3, as DNA: TGTGCCAGCAGCGAGCCGACGGGAATGAACACTGAAGCTTTCTTT.

The V and J genes are TRBV6-5 and TRBJ2-7; weak D call: TRBD1 (6 bases). The germline gives CDR1 MNHEY, CDR2 SVGAGI. This CDR3 has 15 amino acids. Trimming removed 6 bases from V and 0 bases from J, with 15 bases in between. CDR3 sequence (DNA): TGTGCCAGCAGGACCCAAACAGGGAGCTCCTACGAGCAGTACTTC. Translated: CASRTQTGSSYEQYF.

This clone was seen only once. The chain joins TRBV9 to TRBJ2-1; 12 nucleotides line up with TRBD2. The junction had 7 bases not matched to a gene; V was cut back by 0 bases and J by 3 bases. Germline V gives CDR1 SGDLS, CDR2 YYNGEE. The CDR3 runs 18 residues. DNA for the CDR3: TGTGCCAGCAGCGTAGCGCGGCTAGCGGGGGGGAACTACAATGAGCAGTTCTTC. Its protein is CASSVARLAGGNYNEQFF.

The rearrangement links TRBV6-5 to TRBJ2-5; maybe TRBD2 (5 bases). Germline V gene lookup returns CDR1 MNHEY and CDR2 SVGAGI. This CDR3 contains 12 residues. Trimming removed 7 bases at V and 5 bases at J, with 11 bases between. The CDR3 DNA follows: TGTGCCAGCACACGGGAAGCGGAGACCCAGTACTTC. It translates to CASTREAETQYF.

This clone was observed a few times. V gene TRBV12-5 combines with J gene TRBJ1-2; TRBD1 aligns across 8 bases. The CDR3 spans 15 residues. The trim removed 3 bases at V and 4 bases at J, leaving 7 bases unmatched. Germline V CDR1 and CDR2: LGHNT, FRNRAP. The chain's CDR3 is CASGLIQGQVYGYTF. CDR3 nucleotides: TGTGCTAGTGGTTTAATTCAGGGACAGGTCTATGGCTACACCTTC.

The chain recombines TRBV6-5 with TRBJ2-1; 7 positions match TRBD1. The V gene's germline CDR1 is MNHEY and CDR2 SVGAGI. This CDR3 has 13 residues. Unmatched junction bases numbered 8, after V lost 6 bases and J lost 9 bases. DNA of the CDR3: TGTGCCAGCAGGGACAGGTCCGAGGTTGAGCAGTTCTTC. It translates to CASRDRSEVEQFF.

The genes are TRBV5-1 and TRBJ2-7; no firm D call. Trimming removed 1 base from V and 0 bases from J, with 8 bases in between. This CDR3 has 14 amino acids. Per germline, CDR1 SGHRS and CDR2 YFSETQ. The CDR3 DNA reads TGCGCCAGCAGCTTGAGGGCGCCCTCCTACGAGCAGTACTTC. It encodes CASSLRAPSYEQYF.

CDR3 sequence reads: CASSPNRAISYNEQFF. CDR3 nucleotides: TGTGCCAGCAGCCCGAATCGGGCCATATCTTACAATGAGCAGTTCTTC. The chain carries TRBV11-2 and TRBJ2-1; D uncertain. Trimming removed 5 bases from V and 4 bases from J, with 18 bases in between. CDR3 length equals 16 residues. Germline V CDR1 and CDR2: SGHAT, FQNNGV. Looking up the rest from reference TRBV11-2 and TRBJ2-1 gives the full variable domain: EAGVAQSPRYKIIEKRQSVAFWCNPISGHATLYWYQQILGQGPKLLIQFQNNGVVDDSQLPKDRFSAERLKGVDSTLKIQPAKLEDSAVYLCASSPNRAISYNEQFFGPGTRLTVL.